The clone carrying this T cell receptor beta chain was seen at least ten times. The data originate from a study of spatial heterogeneity in lung cancer. Study summary: More beta-chain than alpha-chain sequences were consistently detected.

V lost 3 bases and J 2 bases, leaving 14 bases between the germline ends. Per germline, CDR1 DFQATT and CDR2 SNEGSKA (reference sequence). CDR3 length: 16 amino acids. Time point noted: sample taken at primary tumor resection. Without sorting, whole RNA was sequenced from tumor, nontumor lung or frozen PBMC. The donor group consisted of 55 to 85 patients who had untreated, early-stage non-small cell lung cancer. Every TCR cDNA molecule bore its own unique molecular identifier. MiXCR, run by TCRdb on the 5' RACE reads, gives a single entry per CDR3 protein. The table has about 25,000 distinct CDR3 sequences, approximately 6.6% seen once.

The clonotype comes from a male donor with early-stage non-small cell lung cancer. The J gene is TRBJ1-6, the V gene TRBV20-1; D remains unclear. This specimen was PBMCs, taken at surgery. CDR3: CSASFGPQAYNSPLHF. CDR3 sequence (DNA): TGCAGTGCTAGTTTCGGGCCCCAAGCCTATAATTCACCCCTCCACTTT.